One sample yielded the 20 T cell receptor beta chains listed below, sequenced in a study of T cells in Graves' hyperthyroidism and ophthalmopathy. Amplification targeted TCR beta CDR3 regions from RNA transcripts. The HTBI set primed first-round TCR CDR3 RT-PCR. TCRdb used MiXCR to reprocess the multiplex PCR reads, holding one entry per CDR3 protein. The data show some 600,000 distinct CDR3 sequences, just over 45% seen once. Sequencing was carried out using peripheral blood or thyroid tissue (not recorded which). The receptors originated from a woman aged 18-29 years with Graves' hyperthyroidism.

This clonotype was detected many times. CDR3 sequence reads: CSVEGGGEQYF. CDR3 DNA sequence: TGCAGCGTTGAGGGAGGTGGCGAGCAGTACTTC. The chain links TRBV29-1 to TRBJ2-7, with D perhaps TRBD2 (6 bases). The CDR3 consists of 11 residues. The V gene lost 3 bases and the J gene lost 6 bases, with 9 bases spanning the gap. Germline loops: CDR1 SQVTM, CDR2 ANQGSEA.

This clonotype was seen ten or more times. This rearrangement joins TRBV15 to TRBJ1-4; weak D call: TRBD1 (5 bases). Trimming pared 4 bases from V and 15 bases from J, leaving 18 bases between. This CDR3 comprises 13 residues. The germline CDR1 and CDR2 sequences are LNHNV and YYDKDF (reference sequence). CDR3 amino acids: CATSKRRDGELFF. CDR3 sequence (DNA): TGTGCCACCAGCAAAAGAAGGGACGGGGAATTGTTTTTT.

This sequence joins TRBV7-2 and TRBJ1-5; D is perhaps TRBD1 (5 bases). In germline, CDR1 is SGHTA, CDR2 FQGNSA. The CDR3 length is 15 residues. V lost 1 base to trimming and J lost 5 bases, with 12 bases between them. The CDR3 DNA follows: TGTGCCAGCAGCTTAGTTGAGGGGTATGATCAGCCCCAGCATTTT. Translation gives CASSLVEGYDQPQHF.

This clonotype was seen many times. The CDR3 loop is CASRALNQPQHF. The CDR3 DNA follows: TGTGCCAGCAGGGCGCTCAATCAGCCCCAGCATTTT. The J gene is TRBJ1-5, the V gene TRBV2; D ambiguous. This CDR3 contains 12 residues. V shed 6 bases and J shed 3 bases, with 6 bases lying between them. Per germline, CDR1 SNHLY and CDR2 FYNNEI.

In this sample, this clonotype turned up once. The rearrangement uses TRBV20-1 and TRBJ1-2, with 9 bases lining up with TRBD1. Germline V gene sequence: CDR1 DFQATT, CDR2 SNEGSKA (reference sequence). The V gene end was trimmed by 5 bases and the J gene end by 7 bases; junction bases not matched to a gene: 20. The CDR3 runs to 17 residues. CDR3 in DNA: TGCAGTGCTTCTGAGCTCGGGACAGGGTTATTGTTGGGTGGCTACACCTTC. As protein: CSASELGTGLLLGGYTF.

There are a few counts of this clonotype. The chain uses TRBV15 and TRBJ1-5; TRBD1 agrees at 9 bases. The CDR3 covers 17 residues. J gave up 0 bases and V 2 bases, and 5 bases lay outside the gene matches. Germline V gene lookup returns CDR1 LNHNV and CDR2 YYDKDF (reference sequence). CDR3 in amino acids: CATSRPGQGYSNQPQHF. The CDR3, as DNA: TGTGCCACCAGCAGACCGGGACAGGGATATAGCAATCAGCCCCAGCATTTT.

This clonotype occurred once. The rearrangement uses TRBV19 and TRBJ2-5; tentative D call: TRBD2 (6 bases). Germline V gives CDR1 LNHDA, CDR2 SQIVND (reference sequence). This CDR3 contains 18 residues. V was cut by 6 bases and J by 5 bases, with 28 bases left in between. The CDR3 sequence: CASSKYIERREAGETQYF. The CDR3 nucleotides read TGTGCCAGTAGCAAGTATATCGAACGAAGAGAGGCGGGGGAGACCCAGTACTTC.

In this sample, this clonotype turned up many times. This sequence joins TRBV7-6 and TRBJ2-7, with a possible D match to TRBD1 (6 bases). V was cut by 6 bases and J by 2 bases, with 8 bases left in between. There are 12 residues in the CDR3. Germline CDR1 and CDR2: SGHVS and FNYEAQ. This CDR3 reads CASSSGAYEQYF. For the CDR3, the DNA is TGTGCCAGCAGTTCAGGGGCCTACGAGCAGTACTTC.

V usage is TRBV9 and J usage is TRBJ2-3; possible D gene TRBD1, 6 bases. The V gene lost 0 bases and the J gene lost 4 bases, with 15 bases spanning the gap. This CDR3 contains 16 residues. Per the germline V gene, CDR1 is SGDLS and CDR2 is YYNGEE. CDR3 DNA sequence: TGTGCCAGCAGCGTAGACCTCAGGGGTGGGGCAGATACGCAGTATTTT. Protein product: CASSVDLRGGADTQYF.

V gene TRBV25-1 combines with J gene TRBJ1-1; no firm D call. Trimming pared 6 bases from V and 9 bases from J, leaving 17 bases between. The CDR3 runs 13 residues. From germline, CDR1 is MGHDK and CDR2 SYGVNS. CDR3 region: CASRITEGTKAFF. CDR3 nucleotide sequence: TGTGCCAGCAGGATTACAGAGGGCACCAAAGCTTTCTTT.

There are many counts of this clonotype. One end of the junction fails to match germline, which may point to a read error. V usage is TRBV10-3 and J usage is TRBJ1-2; 8 nucleotides match TRBD1. Per germline, CDR1 ENHRY and CDR2 SYGVKD. The CDR3 covers 12 residues. The CDR3 here is CASRDRNYGYTF. The CDR3 nucleotides are TGCGCCAGCAGGGACAGGAACTATGGCTACACCTTC.

The V call is TRBV25-1, the J call TRBJ1-6, with a weak D call TRBD1 (5 bases). Trimming left V 6 bases short and J 12 bases short, with 18 bases between. The CDR3 contains 14 residues. Germline V CDR1 and CDR2: MGHDK, SYGVNS. This CDR3 reads CASSPTPPQGPLHF. The CDR3 region has the DNA TGTGCCAGCAGCCCCACCCCGCCCCAGGGACCCCTCCACTTT.

Only a few counts were recorded for this clonotype. The chain carries TRBV19 and TRBJ1-1, with D possibly TRBD1 on 5 matching bases. CDR3 length: 16 amino acids. V lost 1 base, J lost 2 bases, and 14 bases lay in between. The germline CDR1 and CDR2 sequences are LNHDA and SQIVND (reference sequence). This chain's CDR3 is CASSIGWGQANTEAFF. The CDR3 DNA reads TGTGCCAGTAGTATAGGTTGGGGCCAGGCCAACACTGAAGCTTTCTTT.

The rearrangement links TRBV6-5 to TRBJ1-4, with D hard to call. CDR3 size: 13 residues. Germline V gene data show CDR1 as MNHEY and CDR2 as SVGAGI. V shed 4 bases and J shed 10 bases, with 13 bases lying between them. The CDR3 coding sequence is TGTGCCAGCAGTTCCCCCCGGAGTGGAAAACTGTTTTTT. It yields the protein CASSSPRSGKLFF.

Turning to this clonotype: Given a much more abundant clone one base away, this may be a read error. The chain couples TRBV15 to TRBJ2-7; D is uncertain. In germline, CDR1 is LNHNV, CDR2 YYDKDF (reference sequence). The CDR3 consists of 12 residues. Trimming cost V 0 bases and J 2 bases, with 2 bases left between them. CDR3 nucleotide sequence: TGTGCCACCAGCAGAGATACCTACGAGCAGTACTTC. Translated, it gives CATSRDTYEQYF.

The chain uses TRBV29-1 and TRBJ1-5, with 9 nucleotides matching TRBD1. Trimming cost V 7 bases and J 2 bases; bases outside gene matches: 3. Germline CDR1 reads SQVTM; CDR2 reads ANQGSEA. CDR3 length: 13 amino acids. This CDR3 reads CSGDRDGNQPQHF. CDR3 nucleotides: TGCAGCGGGGACAGGGATGGCAATCAGCCCCAGCATTTT.

The chain carries TRBV25-1 and TRBJ1-2, with D possibly being TRBD1 (6 bases). The CDR3 has 11 amino acids. The V gene's germline CDR1 is MGHDK and CDR2 SYGVNS. As DNA, the CDR3 is TGTGCTCACGACAGGCGCTATGGCTACACCTTC. It yields the protein CAHDRRYGYTF.

This clonotype was seen only once. V is TRBV7-2 and J is TRBJ1-5; unclear D gene. CDR1 is SGHTA, CDR2 FQGNSA, per germline. CDR3 length equals 12 residues. Trimming left V 2 bases short and J 14 bases short, with 13 bases between. The DNA for the CDR3 is TGTGCCAGCAGCTTAAGCGGCAGCTACGAGCATTTT. It codes for CASSLSGSYEHF.

The genes are TRBV29-1 and TRBJ1-2; 10 positions agree with TRBD1. The length of the CDR3 is 16 residues. The V gene's germline CDR1 is SQVTM and CDR2 ANQGSEA. J lost 6 bases, V lost 8 bases, and 18 bases had no gene match. The chain's CDR3 is CSPDPDRGLKKNGYTF. Written as DNA, the CDR3 is TGCAGCCCCGATCCCGACAGGGGGCTAAAGAAGAATGGCTACACCTTC.

This clonotype appeared a few times. The chain has TRBV12-3 or TRBV12-4 and TRBJ1-4, with D possibly being TRBD1 (5 bases). The V end was cut by 4 bases, the J end by 8 bases, with 11 bases between. The CDR3 covers 13 residues. The CDR3 sequence: CASSSRVEEKLFF. The CDR3 bases are TGTGCCAGCAGTTCCAGGGTGGAAGAAAAACTGTTTTTT.